The T cell receptor (beta chain) described here comes from a study of shared clonotypes between healthy human individuals. Assay used: immunoSEQ multiplex PCR; TCRdb lists only in-frame clones, some missing. The repertoire consists of a few hundred thousand clones, with roughly 79% occurring once and the leading ten covering about 12%. Trimming stripped 4 bases from V and 1 base from J, with 11 bases between. Germline CDR1 and CDR2: SGHRS and YFSETQ. This CDR3 is built from 14 residues. The chain employs TRBV5-1 and TRBJ1-1, with D possibly being TRBD1 (5 bases). The sample taken for sequencing was PBMCs. The TCR was taken from a woman aged 40 to 50 in good health. Some clones in this sample may be carry-over from other donors' samples. The CDR3 DNA sequence: TGCGCCAGCAGCAATCCGGGGGGGAACACTGAAGCTTTCTTT. Translating it yields CASSNPGGNTEAFF.